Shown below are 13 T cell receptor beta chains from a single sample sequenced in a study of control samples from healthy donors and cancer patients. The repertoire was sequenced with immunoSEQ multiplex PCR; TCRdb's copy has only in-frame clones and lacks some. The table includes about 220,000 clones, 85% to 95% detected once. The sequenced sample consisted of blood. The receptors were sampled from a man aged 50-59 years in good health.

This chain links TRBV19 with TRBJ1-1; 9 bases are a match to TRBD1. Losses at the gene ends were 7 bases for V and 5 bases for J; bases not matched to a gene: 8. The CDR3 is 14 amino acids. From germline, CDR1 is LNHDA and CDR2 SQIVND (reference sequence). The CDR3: CASTYRGRVTEAFF. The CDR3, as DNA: TGTGCCAGTACGTACAGGGGGCGTGTTACTGAAGCTTTCTTT.

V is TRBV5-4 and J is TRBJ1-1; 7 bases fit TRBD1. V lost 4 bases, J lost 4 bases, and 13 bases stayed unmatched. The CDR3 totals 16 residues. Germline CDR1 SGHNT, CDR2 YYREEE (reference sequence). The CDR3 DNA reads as TGTGCCAGCAGCCATCCCCCGGGCAGGGGGAGCACTGAAGCTTTCTTT. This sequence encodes CASSHPPGRGSTEAFF.

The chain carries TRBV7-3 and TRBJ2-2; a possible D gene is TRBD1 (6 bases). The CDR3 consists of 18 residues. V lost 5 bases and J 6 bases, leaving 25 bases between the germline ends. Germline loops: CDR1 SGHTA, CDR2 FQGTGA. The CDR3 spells CASSPNQKGGFGAGELFF. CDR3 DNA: TGTGCCAGCAGCCCCAATCAAAAAGGGGGTTTTGGGGCCGGGGAGCTGTTTTTT.

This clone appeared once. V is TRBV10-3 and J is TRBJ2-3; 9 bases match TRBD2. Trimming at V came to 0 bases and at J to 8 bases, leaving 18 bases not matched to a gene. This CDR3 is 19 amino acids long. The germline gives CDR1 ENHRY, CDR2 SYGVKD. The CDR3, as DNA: TGTGCCATCAGTGAGTCGGGGGCGCAGGGAAGCGGGGGGCGGAGTACGCAGTATTTT. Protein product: CAISESGAQGSGGRSTQYF.

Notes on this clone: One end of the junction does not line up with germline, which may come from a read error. The CDR3 DNA reads TGCAGCGTTGTTGATTTGACAGGGCGGGGTGAGGGCTTC. This sequence encodes CSVVDLTGRGEGF. The chain has TRBV29-1 and TRBJ1-2; 7 nucleotides agree with TRBD1. The germline V gene encodes CDR1 SQVTM and CDR2 ANQGSEA. The CDR3 totals 13 residues.

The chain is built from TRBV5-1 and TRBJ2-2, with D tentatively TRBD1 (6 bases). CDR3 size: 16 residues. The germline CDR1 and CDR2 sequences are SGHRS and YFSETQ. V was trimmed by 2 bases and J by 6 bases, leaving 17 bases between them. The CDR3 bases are TGCGCCAGCAGCTTCCCCGGGACCGCAGGGGCCGGGGAGCTGTTTTTT. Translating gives CASSFPGTAGAGELFF.

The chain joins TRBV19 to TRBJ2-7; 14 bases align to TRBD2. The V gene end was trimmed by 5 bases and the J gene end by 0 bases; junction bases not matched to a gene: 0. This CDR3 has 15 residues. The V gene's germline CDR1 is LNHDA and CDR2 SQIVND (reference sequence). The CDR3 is CASSGTSGSSYEQYF. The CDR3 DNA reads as TGTGCCAGTAGTGGGACTAGCGGGAGCTCCTACGAGCAGTACTTC.

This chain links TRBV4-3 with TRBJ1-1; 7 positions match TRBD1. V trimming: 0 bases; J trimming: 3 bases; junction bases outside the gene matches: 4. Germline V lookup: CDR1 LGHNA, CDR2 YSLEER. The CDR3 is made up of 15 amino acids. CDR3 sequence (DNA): TGCGCCAGCAGCCAAGATGACAGGGTGGACACTGAAGCTTTCTTT. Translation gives CASSQDDRVDTEAFF.

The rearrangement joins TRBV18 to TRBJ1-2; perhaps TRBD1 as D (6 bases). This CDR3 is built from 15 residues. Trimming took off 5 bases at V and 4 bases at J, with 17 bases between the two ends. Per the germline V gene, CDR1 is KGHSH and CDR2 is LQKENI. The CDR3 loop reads CASSSSGAEGYGYTF. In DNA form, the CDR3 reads TGTGCCAGCTCATCGTCAGGGGCCGAAGGCTATGGCTACACCTTC.

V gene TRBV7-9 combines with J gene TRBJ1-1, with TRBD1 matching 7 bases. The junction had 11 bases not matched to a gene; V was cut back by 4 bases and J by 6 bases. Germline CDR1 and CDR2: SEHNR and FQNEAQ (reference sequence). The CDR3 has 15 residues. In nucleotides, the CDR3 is TGTGCCAGCAGCTATGGAGACAGGGATCTAGCTGAAGCTTTCTTT. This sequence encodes CASSYGDRDLAEAFF.

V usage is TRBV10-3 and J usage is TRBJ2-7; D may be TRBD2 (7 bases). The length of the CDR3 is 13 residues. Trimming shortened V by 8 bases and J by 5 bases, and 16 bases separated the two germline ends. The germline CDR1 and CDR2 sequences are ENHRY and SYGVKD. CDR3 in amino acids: CAIARGAGDEQYF. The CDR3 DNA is TGTGCCATCGCTCGGGGGGCCGGCGACGAGCAGTACTTC.

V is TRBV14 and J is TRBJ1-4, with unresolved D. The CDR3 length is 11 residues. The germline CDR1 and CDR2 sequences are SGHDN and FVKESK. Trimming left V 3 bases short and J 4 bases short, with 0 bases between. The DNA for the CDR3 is TGTGCCAGCAGCCATAATGAAAAACTGTTTTTT. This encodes CASSHNEKLFF.

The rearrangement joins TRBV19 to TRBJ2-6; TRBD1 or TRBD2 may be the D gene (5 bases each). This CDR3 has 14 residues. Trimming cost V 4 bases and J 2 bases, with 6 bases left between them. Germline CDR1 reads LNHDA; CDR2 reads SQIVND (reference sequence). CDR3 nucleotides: TGTGCCAGTAGTAGGGGGACTGGGGCCAACGTCCTGACTTTC. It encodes CASSRGTGANVLTF. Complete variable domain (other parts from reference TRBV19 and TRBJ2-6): DGGITQSPKYLFRKEGQNVTLSCEQNLNHDAMYWYRQDPGQGLRLIYYSQIVNDFQKGDIAEGYSVSREKKESFPLTVTSAQKNPTAFYLCASSRGTGANVLTFGAGSRLTVL.